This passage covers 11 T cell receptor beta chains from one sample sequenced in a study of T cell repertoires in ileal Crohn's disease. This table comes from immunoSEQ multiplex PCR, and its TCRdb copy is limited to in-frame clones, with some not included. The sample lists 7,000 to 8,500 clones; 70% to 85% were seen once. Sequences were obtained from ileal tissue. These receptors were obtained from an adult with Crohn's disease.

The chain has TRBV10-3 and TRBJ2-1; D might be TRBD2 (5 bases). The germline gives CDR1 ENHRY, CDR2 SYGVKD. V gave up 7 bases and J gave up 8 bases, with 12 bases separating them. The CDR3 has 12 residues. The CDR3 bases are TGTGCCATCAAAAGCGGTGGGGATGAGCAGTTCTTC. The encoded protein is CAIKSGGDEQFF.

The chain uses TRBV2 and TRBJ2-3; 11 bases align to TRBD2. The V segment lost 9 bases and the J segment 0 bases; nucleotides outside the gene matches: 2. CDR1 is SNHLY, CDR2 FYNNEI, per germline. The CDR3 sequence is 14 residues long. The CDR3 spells CARGTSGSTDTQYF. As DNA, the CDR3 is TGTGCCAGGGGGACTAGCGGAAGCACAGATACGCAGTATTTT. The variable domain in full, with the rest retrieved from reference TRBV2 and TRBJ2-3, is EPEVTQTPSHQVTQMGQEVILRCVPISNHLYFYWYRQILGQKVEFLVSFYNNEISEKSEIFDDQFSVERPDGSNFTLKIRSTKLEDSAMYFCARGTSGSTDTQYFGPGTRLTVL.

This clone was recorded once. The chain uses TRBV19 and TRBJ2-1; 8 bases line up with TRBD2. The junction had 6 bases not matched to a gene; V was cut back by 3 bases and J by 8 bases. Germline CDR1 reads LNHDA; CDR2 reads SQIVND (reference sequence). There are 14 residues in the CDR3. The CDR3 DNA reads TGTGCCAGTAGTATGGTAGCGGGATTCTATGAGCAGTTCTTC. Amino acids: CASSMVAGFYEQFF.

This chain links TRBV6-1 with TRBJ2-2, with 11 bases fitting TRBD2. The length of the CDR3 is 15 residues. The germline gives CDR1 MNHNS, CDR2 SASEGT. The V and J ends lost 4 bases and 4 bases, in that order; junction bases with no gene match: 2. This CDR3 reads CASSVTSGSTGELFF. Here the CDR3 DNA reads TGTGCCAGCAGTGTTACTAGCGGGAGCACCGGGGAGCTGTTTTTT.

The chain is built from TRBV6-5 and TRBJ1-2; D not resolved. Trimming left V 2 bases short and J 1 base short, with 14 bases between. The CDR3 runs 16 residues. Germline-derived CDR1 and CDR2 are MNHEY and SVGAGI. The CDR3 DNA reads TGTGCCAGCAGTTACGATGCCAACAGAGATAACTATGGCTACACCTTC. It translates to CASSYDANRDNYGYTF.

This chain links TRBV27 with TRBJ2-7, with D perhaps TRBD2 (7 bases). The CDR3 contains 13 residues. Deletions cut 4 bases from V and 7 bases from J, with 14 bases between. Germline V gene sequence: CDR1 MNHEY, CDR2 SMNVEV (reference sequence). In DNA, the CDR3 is TGTGCCAGCAGTTCCGCAGGGGAGGGTGAGCAGTACTTC. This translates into CASSSAGEGEQYF.

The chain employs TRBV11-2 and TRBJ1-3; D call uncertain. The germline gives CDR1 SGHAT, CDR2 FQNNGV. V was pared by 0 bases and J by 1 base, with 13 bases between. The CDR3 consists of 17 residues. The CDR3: CASSLDRGSTSGNTIYF. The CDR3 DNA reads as TGTGCCAGCAGCTTAGATCGAGGATCGACTTCTGGAAACACCATATATTTT.

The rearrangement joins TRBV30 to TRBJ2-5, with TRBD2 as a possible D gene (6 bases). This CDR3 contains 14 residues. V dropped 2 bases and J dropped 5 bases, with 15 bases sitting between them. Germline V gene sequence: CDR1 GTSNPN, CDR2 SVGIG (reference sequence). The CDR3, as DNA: TGTGCCTGGAGTACGGGCGGACTAAGCGAGACCCAGTACTTC. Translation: CAWSTGGLSETQYF. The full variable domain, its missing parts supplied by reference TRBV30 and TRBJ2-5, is SQTIHQWPATLVQPVGSPLSLECTVEGTSNPNLYWYRQAAGRGLQLLFYSVGIGQISSEVPQNLSASRPQDRQFILSSKKLLLSDSGFYLCAWSTGGLSETQYFGPGTRLLVL.

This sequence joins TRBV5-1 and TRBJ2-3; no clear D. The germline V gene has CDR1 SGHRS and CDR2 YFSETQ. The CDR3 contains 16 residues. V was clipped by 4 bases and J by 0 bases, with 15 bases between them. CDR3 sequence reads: CASSPGTRASTDTQYF. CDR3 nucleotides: TGCGCCAGCAGCCCCGGTACTCGTGCTAGCACAGATACGCAGTATTTT. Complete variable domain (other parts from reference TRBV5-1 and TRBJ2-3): KAGVTQTPRYLIKTRGQQVTLSCSPISGHRSVSWYQQTPGQGLQFLFEYFSETQRNKGNFPGRFSGRQFSNSRSEMNVSTLELGDSALYLCASSPGTRASTDTQYFGPGTRLTVL.

In nucleotides, the CDR3 is TGTGCCAGCAGCGCTAGCGGGACAGATGAAGCTTTCTTT. Residues: CASSASGTDEAFF. The chain uses TRBV11-3 and TRBJ1-1; TRBD1 matches 7 bases. Germline lookup yields CDR1 SGHNT and CDR2 YENEEA. The CDR3 sequence is 13 residues long. J lost 7 bases, V lost 5 bases, and 7 bases had no gene match.

CDR3 sequence reads: CASSLESLPNTGELFF. For the CDR3, the DNA is TGTGCCAGCAGCTTAGAGAGTCTCCCGAACACCGGGGAGCTGTTTTTT. V is TRBV7-3 and J is TRBJ2-2; D call uncertain. Germline CDR1 SGHTA, CDR2 FQGTGA. The V end was cut by 2 bases, the J end by 0 bases, with 10 bases between. This CDR3 is 16 amino acids long.